This T cell receptor beta chain was documented in a study of response to subunit inactivated influenza vaccine. J gave up 2 bases and V 4 bases, and 4 bases lay outside the gene matches. CDR3 length equals 15 residues. MiXCR was run by TCRdb on the RT-PCR reads, yielding one entry per CDR3 protein. This table holds roughly 710,000 distinct CDR3 sequences, approximately 15% found once. The TCR originated in a man aged 50 to 59 who received an inactivated influenza vaccine. The material sequenced was PBMCs from blood, taken roughly 15 days before vaccination. This chain joins TRBV12-3 or TRBV12-4 and TRBJ2-2; 7 nucleotides align to TRBD2. In DNA form, the CDR3 reads TGTGCCAGCAGTTGGGCTAGCGGTAACACCGGGGAGCTGTTTTTT. It yields the protein CASSWASGNTGELFF.